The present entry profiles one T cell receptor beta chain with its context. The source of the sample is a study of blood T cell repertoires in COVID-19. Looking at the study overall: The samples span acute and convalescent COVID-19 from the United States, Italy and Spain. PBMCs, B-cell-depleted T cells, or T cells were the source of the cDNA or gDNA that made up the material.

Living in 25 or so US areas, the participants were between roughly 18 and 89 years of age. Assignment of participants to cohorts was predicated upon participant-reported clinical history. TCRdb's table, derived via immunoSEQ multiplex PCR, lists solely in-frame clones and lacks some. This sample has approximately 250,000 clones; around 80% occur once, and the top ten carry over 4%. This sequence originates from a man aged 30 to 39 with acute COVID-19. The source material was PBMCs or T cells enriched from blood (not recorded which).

Written as DNA, the CDR3 is TGCAGTGCTAGAATCGGAGGGTCGGCTTTCTTT. Translated, it gives CSARIGGSAFF. V usage is TRBV20-1 and J usage is TRBJ1-1; D not resolved. This CDR3 has 11 residues. V dropped 2 bases and J dropped 11 bases, with 12 bases sitting between them. Germline CDR1 DFQATT, CDR2 SNEGSKA (reference sequence).